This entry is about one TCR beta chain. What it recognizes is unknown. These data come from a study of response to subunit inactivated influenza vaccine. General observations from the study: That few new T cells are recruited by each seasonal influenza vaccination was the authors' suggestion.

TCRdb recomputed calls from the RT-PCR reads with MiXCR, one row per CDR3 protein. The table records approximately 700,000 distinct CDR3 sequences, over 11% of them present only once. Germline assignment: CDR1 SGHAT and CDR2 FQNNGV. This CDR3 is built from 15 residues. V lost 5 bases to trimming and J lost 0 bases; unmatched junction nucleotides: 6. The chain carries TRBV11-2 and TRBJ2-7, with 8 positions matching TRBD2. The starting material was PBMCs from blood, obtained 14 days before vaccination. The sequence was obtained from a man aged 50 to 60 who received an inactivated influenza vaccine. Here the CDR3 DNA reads TGTGCCAGCAGCCTTCGGGGGGGGCCCTCCTACGAGCAGTACTTC. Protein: CASSLRGGPSYEQYF.